The 29 T cell receptor beta chains below all came from one sample that was sequenced in a study of blood T cell repertoires in COVID-19. Assay used: immunoSEQ multiplex PCR; TCRdb lists only in-frame clones, some missing. This sample has about 210,000 clones, with about 85% found just once. The sample consisted of peripheral blood. Receptor source: an elderly woman with COVID-19, enrolled during active disease.

The rearrangement uses TRBV28 and TRBJ1-5; D unresolved. The V gene lost 2 bases and the J gene lost 3 bases, with 11 bases spanning the gap. Germline CDR1 is MDHEN and CDR2 is SYDVKM. There are 15 residues in the CDR3. CDR3 nucleotides: TGTGCCAGCAGTTTACCGGCACAGCTCAATCAGCCCCAGCATTTT. Residues: CASSLPAQLNQPQHF.

The chain employs TRBV3-1 (or the pseudogene TRBV3-2) and TRBJ2-5; D is possibly TRBD2 (6 bases). Trimming cost V 8 bases and J 1 base, with 14 bases left between them. This CDR3 comprises 14 residues. Germline CDR1 and CDR2: LGHDT and YNNKEL (reference sequence). The CDR3 loop reads CASLRAGSQETQYF. CDR3 in DNA: TGTGCCAGCCTAAGGGCGGGGAGCCAAGAGACCCAGTACTTC.

The J gene is TRBJ2-1, the V gene TRBV3-1 (or the pseudogene TRBV3-2), with D possibly being TRBD1 (6 bases). CDR3 length: 17 residues. With 1 base removed from V and 2 bases from J, the gap between germline ends came to 15 bases. Germline V gene lookup returns CDR1 LGHDT and CDR2 YNNKEL (reference sequence). The chain's CDR3 is CASSQVPTGITYNEQFF. The CDR3 DNA sequence: TGTGCCAGCAGCCAAGTCCCAACAGGGATCACCTACAATGAGCAGTTCTTC.

The chain employs TRBV9 and TRBJ2-1; 11 bases are shared with TRBD2. The CDR3 is 15 residues long. Germline CDR1 and CDR2: SGDLS and YYNGEE. V gave up 2 bases and J gave up 4 bases; unmatched junction bases: 2. The CDR3: CASSVSSGGYNEQFF. In DNA, the CDR3 is TGTGCCAGCAGCGTTTCTAGCGGGGGGTACAATGAGCAGTTCTTC.

The rearrangement uses TRBV24-1 and TRBJ2-5; 8 bases map to TRBD2. Trimming cost V 4 bases and J 0 bases; bases outside gene matches: 3. The CDR3 is 15 residues long. Germline V gene lookup returns CDR1 KGHDR and CDR2 SFDVKD. As DNA, the CDR3 is TGTGCCACCAGTGACCCGGGAGGGAACCAAGAGACCCAGTACTTC. Encoded protein: CATSDPGGNQETQYF.

This clone occurred once. The chain recombines TRBV10-3 with TRBJ1-2, with 7 nucleotides matching TRBD1. The V gene's germline CDR1 is ENHRY and CDR2 SYGVKD. V shed 0 bases and J 4 bases; nucleotides not matched to a gene: 11. The CDR3 loop spans 17 amino acids. Written as DNA, the CDR3 is TGTGCCATCAGTGAGTCGCCGGGGCAGGGGGATCGCTATGGCTACACCTTC. Translated, it gives CAISESPGQGDRYGYTF.

This clone was counted between two and nine times. The chain recombines TRBV18 with TRBJ1-1, with 9 positions matching TRBD1. Per the germline V gene, CDR1 is KGHSH and CDR2 is LQKENI. Unmatched junction bases numbered 12, after V lost 1 base and J lost 0 bases. The CDR3 covers 19 residues. CDR3 DNA: TGTGCCAGCTCACCACGGAGGATGGGACAGGGTCTTATGAACACTGAAGCTTTCTTT. Translated: CASSPRRMGQGLMNTEAFF.

J is TRBJ2-1 and V is TRBV18; TRBD2 might be the D (5 bases). This CDR3 has 14 residues. The V end lost 5 bases, the J end lost 6 bases, and 14 bases lay between the germline ends. CDR1 and CDR2 (germline): KGHSH, LQKENI. CDR3: CASSSPLAPNEQFF. Written as DNA, the CDR3 is TGTGCCAGCTCATCTCCTCTAGCCCCCAATGAGCAGTTCTTC.

The CDR3: CASSLDRGRSYEQYF. CDR3 bases: TGTGCCAGCTCACTGGACAGGGGGAGGTCCTACGAGCAGTACTTC. The rearrangement uses TRBV18 and TRBJ2-7, with 10 positions matching TRBD1. Germline V gives CDR1 KGHSH, CDR2 LQKENI. This CDR3 is built from 15 residues. The ends lost 4 bases at V and 1 base at J; junction bases unmatched: 4. Combining the CDR3 with reference TRBV18 and TRBJ2-7 gives the whole variable domain NAGVMQNPRHLVRRRGQEARLRCSPMKGHSHVYWYRQLPEEGLKFMVYLQKENIIDESGMPKERFSAEFPKEGPSILRIQQVVRGDSAAYFCASSLDRGRSYEQYFGPGTRLTVT.

This clone was detected once. This chain connects TRBV28 to TRBJ2-3; TRBD2 might be the D (7 bases). CDR1 and CDR2 (germline): MDHEN, SYDVKM. The CDR3 covers 13 residues. Trimming cost V 8 bases and J 6 bases, with 15 bases left between them. The CDR3 DNA is TGTGCCAGCGCATCCGGGGGGCTTGATACGCAGTATTTT. Amino acids: CASASGGLDTQYF. The variable domain in full, completed from reference TRBV28 and TRBJ2-3, reads DVKVTQSSRYLVKRTGEKVFLECVQDMDHENMFWYRQDPGLGLRLIYFSYDVKMKEKGDIPEGYSVSREKKERFSLILESASTNQTSMYLCASASGGLDTQYFGPGTRLTVL.

This chain connects TRBV11-2 to TRBJ2-3, with 7 bases matching TRBD1. Germline CDR1 reads SGHAT; CDR2 reads FQNNGV. J lost 8 bases, V lost 4 bases, and 9 bases had no gene match. There are 14 residues in the CDR3. The CDR3 DNA sequence: TGTGCCAGCAGCTCCGGGGACAGTAAGACTACGCAGTATTTT. As protein: CASSSGDSKTTQYF. Full variable domain (missing parts from reference TRBV11-2 and TRBJ2-3): EAGVAQSPRYKIIEKRQSVAFWCNPISGHATLYWYQQILGQGPKLLIQFQNNGVVDDSQLPKDRFSAERLKGVDSTLKIQPAKLEDSAVYLCASSSGDSKTTQYFGPGTRLTVL.

This clone has just a few counts. The chain is built from TRBV28 and TRBJ2-1; TRBD1 matches 9 bases. Trimming cost V 6 bases and J 5 bases; bases outside gene matches: 5. The length of the CDR3 is 14 residues. Germline V gene lookup returns CDR1 MDHEN and CDR2 SYDVKM. The CDR3 region is CASRLQGADNEQFF. The CDR3 region has the DNA TGTGCCAGCAGGCTACAGGGGGCCGACAATGAGCAGTTCTTC.

This clone has a handful of counts. The V call is TRBV2, the J call TRBJ1-4; perhaps TRBD1 as D (6 bases). Per the germline V gene, CDR1 is SNHLY and CDR2 is FYNNEI. The CDR3 sequence is 15 residues long. Deletions cut 2 bases from V and 3 bases from J, with 10 bases between. In DNA, the CDR3 is TGTGCCAGCAGTGAAAACGGGACACCTAATGAAAAACTGTTTTTT. It yields the protein CASSENGTPNEKLFF.

J is TRBJ2-7 and V is TRBV10-2, with 7 bases lining up with TRBD1. This CDR3 has 16 residues. V gave up 7 bases and J gave up 3 bases; unmatched junction bases: 15. The germline gives CDR1 WSHSY, CDR2 SAAADI. DNA for the CDR3: TGCGCCAGCACCCCCGGAAGGGGACAGAAAGACTACGAGCAGTACGTC. It is translated as CASTPGRGQKDYEQYV.

The chain uses TRBV28 and TRBJ1-6; weak D call: TRBD1 (5 bases). Germline CDR1 and CDR2: MDHEN and SYDVKM. The CDR3 length is 14 residues. The V and J ends lost 5 bases and 11 bases respectively, with 16 bases between them. The CDR3 DNA reads TGTGCCAGCAGTAGGACAAGAGATAGTCCACCCCTCCACTTT. Its translation is CASSRTRDSPPLHF.

On this clone itself: Different DNA sequences within this sample yield the same CDR3. V gene TRBV6-5 combines with J gene TRBJ2-3, with 9 bases identical to TRBD2. The germline CDR1 and CDR2 sequences are MNHEY and SVGAGI. V lost 0 bases, J lost 1 base, and 2 bases stayed unmatched. The CDR3 has 16 residues. CDR3 coding DNA: TGTGCCAGCAGTTACTCTAGCGGGGGTGGCACAGATACGCAGTATTTT. Protein sequence: CASSYSSGGGTDTQYF.

The chain has TRBV19 and TRBJ1-5, with D possibly being TRBD1 (6 bases). This CDR3 is 14 amino acids long. Germline V gene data show CDR1 as LNHDA and CDR2 as SQIVND (reference sequence). Trimming removed 6 bases at V and 1 base at J, with 10 bases between. CDR3 amino acids: CASRGGGSNQPQHF. As DNA, the CDR3 is TGTGCCAGTAGAGGGGGGGGGAGCAATCAGCCCCAGCATTTT.

The gene calls are TRBV7-9 and TRBJ1-4, with a possible D match to TRBD1 (6 bases). CDR1 is SEHNR and CDR2 is FQNEAQ in the germline V gene (reference sequence). The CDR3 spans 14 residues. Trimming took 6 bases from V and 7 from J, leaving 15 bases between them. The CDR3 reads CASRGRGGSEKLFF. The CDR3 DNA reads as TGTGCCAGCAGAGGCAGGGGAGGGAGTGAAAAACTGTTTTTT.

The chain joins TRBV5-6 to TRBJ1-3; no reliable D call. Germline CDR1 SGHDT, CDR2 YYEEEE. This CDR3 has 16 residues. V lost 2 bases and J lost 2, with 14 bases in between. CDR3 region: CASSLVELSPGNTIYF. The DNA of the CDR3 is TGTGCCAGCAGCTTAGTCGAGTTGAGTCCTGGAAACACCATATATTTT. Together with reference TRBV5-6 and TRBJ1-3, the CDR3 gives the full variable domain: DAGVTQSPTHLIKTRGQQVTLRCSPKSGHDTVSWYQQALGQGPQFIFQYYEEEERQRGNFPDRFSGHQFPNYSSELNVNALLLGDSALYLCASSLVELSPGNTIYFGEGSWLTVV.

The chain has TRBV5-4 and TRBJ2-5; D may be TRBD2 (6 bases). The CDR3 loop spans 15 amino acids. The ends were cut back, 4 bases at V and 0 bases at J, with 13 bases in the middle. Germline lookup yields CDR1 SGHNT and CDR2 YYREEE (reference sequence). The CDR3 loop is CASSRGTLYQETQYF. Here the CDR3 DNA reads TGTGCCAGCAGCCGCGGGACTCTCTACCAAGAGACCCAGTACTTC.

The rearrangement joins TRBV28 to TRBJ1-2; possible D gene TRBD1, 5 bases. CDR1 MDHEN and CDR2 SYDVKM come from the germline V gene. CDR3 length equals 14 residues. The germline V and J ends were trimmed by 4 bases and 5 bases, with 14 bases remaining between them. DNA of the CDR3: TGTGCCAGCAGTTCCCCGACGGGGACTTATGGCTACACCTTC. This translates into CASSSPTGTYGYTF.

This chain uses TRBV28 with TRBJ1-2; 9 positions agree with TRBD1. This CDR3 has 15 amino acids. V was clipped by 3 bases and J by 7 bases; unmatched bases: 9. Looked up from germline, CDR1 is MDHEN and CDR2 is SYDVKM. The chain's CDR3 is CASSFVNRGQGGYTF. The DNA of the CDR3 is TGTGCCAGCAGTTTCGTTAACAGGGGGCAGGGTGGCTACACCTTC.

The V gene is TRBV2, the J gene TRBJ2-5; D call uncertain. V lost 5 bases and J 1 base, leaving 8 bases between the germline ends. Germline CDR1 and CDR2: SNHLY and FYNNEI. This CDR3 is built from 13 residues. The CDR3 coding sequence is TGTGCCAGCAGTTACACACCCCAAGAGACCCAGTACTTC. Translation gives CASSYTPQETQYF.

The rearrangement uses TRBV6-4 and TRBJ2-3; 11 bases align to TRBD2. Germline assignment: CDR1 MRHNA and CDR2 SNTAGT. The junction had 15 bases not matched to a gene; V was cut back by 5 bases and J by 5 bases. The CDR3 is made up of 18 amino acids. The CDR3 loop reads CASSFRPQLAGAKDTQYF. The CDR3 nucleotides are TGTGCCAGCAGTTTCCGCCCCCAACTAGCGGGGGCGAAAGATACGCAGTATTTT.

This clone was detected a few times. V is TRBV27 and J is TRBJ1-1; no firm D call. The CDR3 contains 15 residues. V dropped 2 bases and J dropped 0 bases, with 10 bases sitting between them. Germline V gives CDR1 MNHEY, CDR2 SMNVEV (reference sequence). CDR3: CASSLGTTMNTEAFF. DNA of the CDR3: TGTGCCAGCAGTTTAGGAACAACTATGAACACTGAAGCTTTCTTT.

The J gene is TRBJ2-5, the V gene TRBV7-3, with 10 nucleotides matching TRBD1. Germline CDR1 and CDR2: SGHTA and FQGTGA. Germline trimming cut 2 bases from V and 4 bases from J; bases unmatched to any gene: 4. The CDR3 runs 15 residues. The CDR3, as DNA: TGTGCCAGCAGCTTACTCGGACAGGGGGGAGAGACCCAGTACTTC. Translation gives CASSLLGQGGETQYF.

Only a few counts were recorded for this clone. The chain has TRBV5-1 and TRBJ1-6; D uncertain. Germline lookup yields CDR1 SGHRS and CDR2 YFSETQ. There are 14 residues in the CDR3. V gave up 4 bases and J gave up 7 bases, with 12 bases separating them. For the CDR3, the DNA is TGCGCCAGCAGCCGAGGTCCGGAAAATTCACCCCTCCACTTT. Its translation is CASSRGPENSPLHF.

The chain recombines TRBV6-2 or TRBV6-3 with TRBJ2-5, with D possibly being TRBD1 (6 bases). V lost 4 bases and J 1 base, leaving 13 bases between the germline ends. This CDR3 spans 15 amino acids. Per germline, CDR1 MNHEY and CDR2 SVGEGT. The CDR3 region has the DNA TGTGCCAGCAGTTCCACACTAGGGGGCCAAGAGACCCAGTACTTC. As protein: CASSSTLGGQETQYF.

This chain joins TRBV10-2 and TRBJ1-2; TRBD1 matches at 7 bases. V shed 3 bases, J shed 0 bases, and the junction held 10 bases outside the gene matches. CDR3 length equals 17 residues. CDR1 WSHSY and CDR2 SAAADI come from the germline V gene. The CDR3 nucleotides read TGCGCCAGCAGTGAAAGGCGACAGGGTACCACTAACTATGGCTACACCTTC. This translates into CASSERRQGTTNYGYTF.